The sequence of this T cell receptor beta chain was determined in a study of graft-versus-host responses after intestinal transplantation. This clone was counted once. The CDR3 loop spans 10 amino acids. The germline gives CDR1 SNHLY, CDR2 FYNNEI. V lost 2 bases, J lost 5 bases, and 1 base lay in between. Produced via immunoSEQ multiplex PCR; TCRdb's table is partial and in-frame only. The sample has some 41,000 clones; around 90% are singletons. The chain uses TRBV2 and TRBJ2-7, with D unresolved. This specimen was PBMCs, taken approximately 310 days after intestinal transplant. This sequence was found in a human patient who received an intestinal transplant, so some T cells may come from the graft donor. This CDR3 reads CASSENEQYF. The CDR3 nucleotides read TGTGCCAGCAGTGAAAACGAGCAGTACTTC.